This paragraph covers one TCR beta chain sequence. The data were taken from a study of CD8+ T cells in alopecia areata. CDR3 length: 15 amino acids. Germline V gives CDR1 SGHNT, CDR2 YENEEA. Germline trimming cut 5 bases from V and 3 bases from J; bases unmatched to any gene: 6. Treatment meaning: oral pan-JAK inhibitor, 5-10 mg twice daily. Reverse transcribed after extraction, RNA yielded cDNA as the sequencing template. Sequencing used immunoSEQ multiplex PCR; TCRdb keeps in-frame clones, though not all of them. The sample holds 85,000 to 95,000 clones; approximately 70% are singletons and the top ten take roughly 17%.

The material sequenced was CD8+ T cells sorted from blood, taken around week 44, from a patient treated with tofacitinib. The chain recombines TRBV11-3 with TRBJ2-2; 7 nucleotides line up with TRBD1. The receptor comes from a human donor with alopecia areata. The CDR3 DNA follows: TGTGCCAGCAGCCCGGACAGGACCCACACCGGGGAGCTGTTTTTT. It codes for CASSPDRTHTGELFF.